These T cell receptor beta chains were read from a single sample in a study of T-cell memory formation after mild COVID-19. TCRdb processed the 5' RACE reads anew with MiXCR; each CDR3 protein has one entry. The sample gives 250,000 to 300,000 distinct CDR3 sequences, 15% to 20% of which show up once; approximately 25% is in the top ten. The specimen sequenced was PBMCs or a T cell subset sorted from them (not recorded which). Receptor source: a man between 18 and 29 years old who had mild COVID-19 (a few samples of this study predate the infection). Cell type and time point are not known. CDR3s include the opening cysteine and the closing phenylalanine or tryptophan. Each record gives: clone size, V gene, CDR3 protein. Clone size is stated in some rows and not others, as once, few, many or a class when expanded.

abundance: -
v_gene: TRBV28
CDR3aa: CASTIPGRSNEQFF

abundance: -
v_gene: TRBV4-3
CDR3aa: CASSQNRASSTDTQYF

abundance: -
v_gene: TRBV6-5
CDR3aa: CASRAGTGPFGYTF

abundance: few
v_gene: TRBV4-1
CDR3aa: CASSRKTSGSTDTQYF

abundance: few
v_gene: TRBV5-1
CDR3aa: CASSPEPTGINSPLHF

abundance: -
v_gene: TRBV7-9
CDR3aa: CASSLWGQGPQHF

abundance: -
v_gene: TRBV4-1
CDR3aa: CASSQEGVKQFF

abundance: few
v_gene: TRBV5-1
CDR3aa: CASSLSGSGDGYTF

abundance: -
v_gene: TRBV20-1
CDR3aa: CSATRQGNTGELFF

abundance: -
v_gene: TRBV12-3/TRBV12-4
CDR3aa: CASSRRGTGREKLFF

abundance: -
v_gene: TRBV20-1
CDR3aa: CSARGAGGPTDTQYF

abundance: few
v_gene: TRBV11-3
CDR3aa: CASSLGETGAETQYF

abundance: few
v_gene: TRBV13
CDR3aa: CASSEHGTQYF

abundance: -
v_gene: TRBV7-9
CDR3aa: CASSLSVDTDTQYF

abundance: few
v_gene: TRBV23-1
CDR3aa: CASSQSTRAGNQPQHF

abundance: few
v_gene: TRBV5-1
CDR3aa: CASSVSGTTNEKLFF

abundance: -
v_gene: TRBV20-1
CDR3aa: CSARVPLAGGPGLETQYF

abundance: many
v_gene: TRBV5-1
CDR3aa: CASQTLQGMGTDTQYF

abundance: -
v_gene: TRBV21-1
CDR3aa: CASSKGKIGGGFLETQYF

abundance: -
v_gene: TRBV4-1
CDR3aa: CASSQGGSGGYEQFF

abundance: -
v_gene: TRBV4-1
CDR3aa: CASSQNVGGGETQYF

abundance: few
v_gene: TRBV21-1
CDR3aa: CASSTRQGLSTDTQYF

abundance: -
v_gene: TRBV12-3/TRBV12-4
CDR3aa: CASSLIGSPLHF

abundance: few
v_gene: TRBV7-2
CDR3aa: CASSPSPGNTIYF

abundance: -
v_gene: TRBV5-1
CDR3aa: CASSLDRGRYEQYF

abundance: few
v_gene: TRBV10-3
CDR3aa: CAISREDEETQYF

abundance: -
v_gene: TRBV6-6
CDR3aa: CASRRDSLREQYF

abundance: many
v_gene: TRBV15
CDR3aa: CATRTDRGSYNEQFF

abundance: -
v_gene: TRBV5-8
CDR3aa: CASSATSGGAYTQYF

abundance: -
v_gene: TRBV6-1
CDR3aa: CASSEGQDLSYEQYF

abundance: -
v_gene: TRBV20-1
CDR3aa: CSATGQGSYNEQFF

abundance: few
v_gene: TRBV7-9
CDR3aa: CASSLATGEETQYF

abundance: -
v_gene: TRBV20-1
CDR3aa: CSAHAPNYEQYF

abundance: -
v_gene: TRBV7-3
CDR3aa: CASSSGVRDTQYF

abundance: few
v_gene: TRBV4-1
CDR3aa: CASSSLAGVSRVQYF

abundance: -
v_gene: TRBV5-1
CDR3aa: CASTDRGNTGELFF

abundance: -
v_gene: TRBV7-7
CDR3aa: CASSLDLGNEQFF

abundance: many
v_gene: TRBV20-1
CDR3aa: CSASRVGAGWGPYEQYF

abundance: few
v_gene: TRBV4-3
CDR3aa: CASSQDHYQETQYF

abundance: -
v_gene: TRBV7-9
CDR3aa: CASSPKAGFAEAFF

abundance: few
v_gene: TRBV24-1
CDR3aa: CATSDPPRFGYTF